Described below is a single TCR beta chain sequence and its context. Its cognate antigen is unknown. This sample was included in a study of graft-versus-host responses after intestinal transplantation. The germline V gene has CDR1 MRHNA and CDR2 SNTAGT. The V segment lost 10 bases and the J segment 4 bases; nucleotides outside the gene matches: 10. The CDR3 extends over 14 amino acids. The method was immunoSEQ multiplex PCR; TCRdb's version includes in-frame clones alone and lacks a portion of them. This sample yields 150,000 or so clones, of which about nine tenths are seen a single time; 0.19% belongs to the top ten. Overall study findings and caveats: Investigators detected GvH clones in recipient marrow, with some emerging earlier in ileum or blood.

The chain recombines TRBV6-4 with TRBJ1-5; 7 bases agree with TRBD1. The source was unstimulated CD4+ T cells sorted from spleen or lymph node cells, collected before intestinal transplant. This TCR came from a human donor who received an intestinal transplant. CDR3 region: CATLEQGRNQPQHF. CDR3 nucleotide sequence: TGTGCCACCTTGGAACAGGGGCGGAATCAGCCCCAGCATTTT.